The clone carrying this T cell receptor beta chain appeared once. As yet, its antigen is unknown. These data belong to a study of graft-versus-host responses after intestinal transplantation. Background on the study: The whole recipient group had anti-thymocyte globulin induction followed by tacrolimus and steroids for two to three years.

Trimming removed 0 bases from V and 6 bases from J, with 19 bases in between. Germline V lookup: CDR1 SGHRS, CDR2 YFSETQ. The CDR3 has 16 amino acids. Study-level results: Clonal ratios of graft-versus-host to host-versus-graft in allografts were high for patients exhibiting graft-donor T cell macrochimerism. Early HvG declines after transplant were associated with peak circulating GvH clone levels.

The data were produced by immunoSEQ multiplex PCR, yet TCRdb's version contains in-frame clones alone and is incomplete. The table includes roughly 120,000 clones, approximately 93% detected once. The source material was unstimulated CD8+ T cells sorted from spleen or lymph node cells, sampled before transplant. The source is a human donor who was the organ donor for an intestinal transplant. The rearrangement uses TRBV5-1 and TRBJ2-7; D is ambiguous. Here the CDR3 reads CASSLAQSGPFPEQYF. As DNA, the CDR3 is TGCGCCAGCAGCTTGGCCCAGTCCGGGCCCTTCCCCGAGCAGTACTTC.